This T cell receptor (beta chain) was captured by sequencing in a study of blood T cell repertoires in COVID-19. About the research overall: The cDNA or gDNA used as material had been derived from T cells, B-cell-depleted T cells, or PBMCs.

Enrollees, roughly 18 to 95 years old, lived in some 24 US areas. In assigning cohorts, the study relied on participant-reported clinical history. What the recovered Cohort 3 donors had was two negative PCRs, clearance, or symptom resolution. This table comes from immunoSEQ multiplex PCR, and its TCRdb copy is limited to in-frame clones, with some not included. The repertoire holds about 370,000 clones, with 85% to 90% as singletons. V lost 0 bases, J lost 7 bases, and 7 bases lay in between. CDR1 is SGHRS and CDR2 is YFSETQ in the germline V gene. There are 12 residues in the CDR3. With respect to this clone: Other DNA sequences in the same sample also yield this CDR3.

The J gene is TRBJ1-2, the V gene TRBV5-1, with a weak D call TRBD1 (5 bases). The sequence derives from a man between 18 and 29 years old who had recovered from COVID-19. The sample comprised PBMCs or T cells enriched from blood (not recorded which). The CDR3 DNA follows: TGCGCCAGCAGCTTGGGCGGGGGTGGCTACACCTTC. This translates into CASSLGGGGYTF.